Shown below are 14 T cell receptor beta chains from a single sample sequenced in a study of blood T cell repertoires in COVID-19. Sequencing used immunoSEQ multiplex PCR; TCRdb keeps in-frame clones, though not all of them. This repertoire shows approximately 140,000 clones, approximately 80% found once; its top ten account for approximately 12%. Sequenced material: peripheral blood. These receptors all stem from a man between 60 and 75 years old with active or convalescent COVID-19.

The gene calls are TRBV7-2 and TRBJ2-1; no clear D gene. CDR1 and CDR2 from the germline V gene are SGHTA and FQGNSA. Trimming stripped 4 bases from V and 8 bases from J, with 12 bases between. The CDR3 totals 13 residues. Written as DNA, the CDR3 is TGTGCCAGCAGCTCGCTGAGGAGAGATGAGCAGTTCTTC. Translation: CASSSLRRDEQFF.

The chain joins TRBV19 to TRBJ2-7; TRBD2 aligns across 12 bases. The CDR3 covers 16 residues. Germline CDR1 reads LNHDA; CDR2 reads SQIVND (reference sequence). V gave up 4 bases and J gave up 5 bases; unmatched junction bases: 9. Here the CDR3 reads CASSTSGLAGLNEQYF. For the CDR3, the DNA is TGTGCCAGTAGTACTTCCGGACTAGCGGGATTGAACGAGCAGTACTTC.

The CDR3 coding sequence is TGTGCCAGCAGCGGATTGGCGGGTCCCGGCAATGAGCAGTTCTTC. Protein sequence: CASSGLAGPGNEQFF. The V and J genes are TRBV9 and TRBJ2-1, with D possibly matching TRBD2 (5 bases). V lost 3 bases and J lost 6, with 16 bases in between. The germline CDR1 and CDR2 sequences are SGDLS and YYNGEE. This CDR3 contains 15 residues. Using reference TRBV9 and TRBJ2-1 for the parts outside the CDR3, the full variable domain is DSGVTQTPKHLITATGQRVTLRCSPRSGDLSVYWYQQSLDQGLQFLIQYYNGEERAKGNILERFSAQQFPDLHSELNLSSLELGDSALYFCASSGLAGPGNEQFFGPGTRLTVL.

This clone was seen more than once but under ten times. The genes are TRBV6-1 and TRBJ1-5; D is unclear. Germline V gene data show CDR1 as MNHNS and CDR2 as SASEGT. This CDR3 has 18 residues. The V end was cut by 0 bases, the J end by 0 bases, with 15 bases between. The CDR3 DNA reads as TGTGCCAGCAGTGAAGCGGGAGAGGGAAGAAGTAGCAATCAGCCCCAGCATTTT. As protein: CASSEAGEGRSSNQPQHF.

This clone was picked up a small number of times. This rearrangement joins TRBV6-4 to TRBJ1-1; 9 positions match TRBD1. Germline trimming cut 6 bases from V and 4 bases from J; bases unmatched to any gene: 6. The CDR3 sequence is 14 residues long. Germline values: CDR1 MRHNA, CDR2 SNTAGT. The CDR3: CASSLTGGSTEAFF. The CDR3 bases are TGTGCCAGCAGCCTGACAGGGGGGAGCACTGAAGCTTTCTTT.

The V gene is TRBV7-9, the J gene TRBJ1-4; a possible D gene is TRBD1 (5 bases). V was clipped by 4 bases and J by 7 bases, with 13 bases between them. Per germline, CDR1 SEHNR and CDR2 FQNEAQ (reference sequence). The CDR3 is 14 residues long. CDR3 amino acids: CASSSRGGFEKLFF. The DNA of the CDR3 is TGTGCCAGCAGCTCCCGCGGGGGATTTGAAAAACTGTTTTTT.

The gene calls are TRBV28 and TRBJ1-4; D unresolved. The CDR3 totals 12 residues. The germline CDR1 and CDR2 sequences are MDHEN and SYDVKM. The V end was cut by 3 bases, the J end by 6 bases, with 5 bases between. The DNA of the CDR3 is TGTGCCAGCAGTTTGAGTTATGAAAAACTGTTTTTT. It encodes CASSLSYEKLFF.

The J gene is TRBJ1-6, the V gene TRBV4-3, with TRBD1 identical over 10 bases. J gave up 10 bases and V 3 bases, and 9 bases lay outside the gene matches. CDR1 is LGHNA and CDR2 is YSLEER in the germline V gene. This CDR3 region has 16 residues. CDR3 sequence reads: CASSQKVGTGESPLHF. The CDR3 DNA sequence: TGCGCCAGCAGCCAGAAAGTCGGGACAGGGGAATCACCCCTCCACTTT.

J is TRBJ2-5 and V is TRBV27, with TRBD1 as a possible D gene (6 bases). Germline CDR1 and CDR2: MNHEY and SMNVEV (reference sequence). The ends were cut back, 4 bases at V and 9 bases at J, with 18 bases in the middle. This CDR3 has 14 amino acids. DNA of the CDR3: TGTGCCAGCAGTTCCAAGGACAGCTCGAGGGCCCAGTACTTC. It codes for CASSSKDSSRAQYF.

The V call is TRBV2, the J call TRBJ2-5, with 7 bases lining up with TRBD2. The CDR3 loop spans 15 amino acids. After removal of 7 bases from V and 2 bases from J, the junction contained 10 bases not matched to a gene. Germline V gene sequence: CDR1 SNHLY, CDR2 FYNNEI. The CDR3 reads CASTASGVWQETQYF. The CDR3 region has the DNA TGTGCCAGCACCGCTAGCGGAGTGTGGCAAGAGACCCAGTACTTC.

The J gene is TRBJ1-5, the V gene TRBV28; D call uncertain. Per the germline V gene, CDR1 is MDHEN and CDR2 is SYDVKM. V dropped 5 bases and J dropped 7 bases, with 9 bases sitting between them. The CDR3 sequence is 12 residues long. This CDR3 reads CASSDQRQPQHF. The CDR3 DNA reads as TGTGCCAGCAGTGATCAGCGGCAGCCCCAGCATTTT. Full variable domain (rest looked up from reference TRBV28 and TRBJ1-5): DVKVTQSSRYLVKRTGEKVFLECVQDMDHENMFWYRQDPGLGLRLIYFSYDVKMKEKGDIPEGYSVSREKKERFSLILESASTNQTSMYLCASSDQRQPQHFGDGTRLSIL.

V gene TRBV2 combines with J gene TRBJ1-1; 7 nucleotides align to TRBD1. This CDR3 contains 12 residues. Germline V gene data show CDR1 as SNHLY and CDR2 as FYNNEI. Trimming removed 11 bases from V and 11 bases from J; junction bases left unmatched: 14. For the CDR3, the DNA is TGTGCCTCCAGAGGGGACAGTTCGGTGGCTTTCTTT. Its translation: CASRGDSSVAFF.

CDR3 amino acids: CASSQDSGNRGSPWSQPQHF. The CDR3 region has the DNA TGCGCCAGCAGCCAAGATTCTGGGAACAGGGGCTCCCCGTGGAGTCAGCCCCAGCATTTT. The rearrangement uses TRBV4-1 and TRBJ1-5; 7 nucleotides agree with TRBD1. The CDR3 totals 20 residues. Germline V CDR1 and CDR2: MGHRA, YSYEKL. Unmatched junction bases numbered 20, after V lost 0 bases and J lost 6 bases.

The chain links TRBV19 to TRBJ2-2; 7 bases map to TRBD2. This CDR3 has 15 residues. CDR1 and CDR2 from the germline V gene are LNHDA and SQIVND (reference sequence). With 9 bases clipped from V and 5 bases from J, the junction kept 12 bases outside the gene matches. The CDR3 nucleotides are TGTGCCAGCAACTCCTGGCGGGAGAGTACCGGGGAGCTGTTTTTT. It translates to CASNSWRESTGELFF.